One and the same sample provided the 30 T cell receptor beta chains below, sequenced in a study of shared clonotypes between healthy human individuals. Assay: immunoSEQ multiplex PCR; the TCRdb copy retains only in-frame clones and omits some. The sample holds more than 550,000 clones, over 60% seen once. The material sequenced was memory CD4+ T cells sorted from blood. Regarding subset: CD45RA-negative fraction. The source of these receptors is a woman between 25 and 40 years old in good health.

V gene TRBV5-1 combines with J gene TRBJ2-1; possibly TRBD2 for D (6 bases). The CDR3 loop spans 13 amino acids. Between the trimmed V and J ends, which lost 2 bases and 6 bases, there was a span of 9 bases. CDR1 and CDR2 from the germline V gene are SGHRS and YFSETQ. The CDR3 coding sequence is TGCGCCAGCAGCTTACCCGGGGGCAATGAGCAGTTCTTC. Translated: CASSLPGGNEQFF.

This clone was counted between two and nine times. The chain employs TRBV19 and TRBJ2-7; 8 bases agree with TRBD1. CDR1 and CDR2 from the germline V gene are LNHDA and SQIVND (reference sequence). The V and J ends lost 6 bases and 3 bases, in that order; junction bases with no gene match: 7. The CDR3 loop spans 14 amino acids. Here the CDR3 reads CASRRRTGYYEQYF. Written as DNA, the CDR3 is TGTGCCAGTAGAAGGAGGACAGGGTACTACGAGCAGTACTTC.

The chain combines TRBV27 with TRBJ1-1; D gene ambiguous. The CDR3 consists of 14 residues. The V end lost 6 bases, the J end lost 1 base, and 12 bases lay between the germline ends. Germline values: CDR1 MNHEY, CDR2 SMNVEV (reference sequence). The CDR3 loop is CASRPHDRNTEAFF. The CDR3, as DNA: TGTGCCAGCAGACCTCATGACCGGAACACTGAAGCTTTCTTT.

The CDR3 nucleotides read TGTGCCAGTAGTATGAAGAACACCGGGGAGCTGTTTTTT. Its protein is CASSMKNTGELFF. V and J are TRBV19 and TRBJ2-2; D not resolved. Between the trimmed V and J ends, which lost 3 bases and 1 base, there was a span of 3 bases. Germline V gene data show CDR1 as LNHDA and CDR2 as SQIVND (reference sequence). This CDR3 has 13 residues.

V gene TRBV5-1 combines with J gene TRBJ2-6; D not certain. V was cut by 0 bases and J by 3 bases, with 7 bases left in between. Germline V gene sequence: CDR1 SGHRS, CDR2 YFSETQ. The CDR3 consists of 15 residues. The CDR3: CASSLAEVGANVLTF. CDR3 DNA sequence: TGCGCCAGCAGCTTGGCCGAGGTTGGGGCCAACGTCCTGACTTTC.

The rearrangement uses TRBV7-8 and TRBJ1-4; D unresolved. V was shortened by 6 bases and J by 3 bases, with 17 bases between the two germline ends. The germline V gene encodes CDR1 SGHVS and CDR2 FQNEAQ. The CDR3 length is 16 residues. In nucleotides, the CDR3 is TGTGCCAGCAGGTTTACTGGGCCACCCTCTAATGAAAAACTGTTTTTT. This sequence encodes CASRFTGPPSNEKLFF.

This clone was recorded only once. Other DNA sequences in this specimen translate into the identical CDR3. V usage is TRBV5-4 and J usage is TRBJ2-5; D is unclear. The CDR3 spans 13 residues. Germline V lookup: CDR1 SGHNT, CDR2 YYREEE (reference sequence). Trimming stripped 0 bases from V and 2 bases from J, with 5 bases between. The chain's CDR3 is CASSLGVQETQYF. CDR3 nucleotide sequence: TGTGCCAGCAGCTTGGGCGTACAAGAGACCCAGTACTTC.

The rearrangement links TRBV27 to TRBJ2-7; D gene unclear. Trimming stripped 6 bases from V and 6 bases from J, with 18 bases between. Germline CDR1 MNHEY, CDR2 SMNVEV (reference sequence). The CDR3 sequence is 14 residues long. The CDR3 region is CASSPLGRSLEQYF. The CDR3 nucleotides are TGTGCCAGCAGCCCCCTTGGACGGTCTCTCGAGCAGTACTTC.

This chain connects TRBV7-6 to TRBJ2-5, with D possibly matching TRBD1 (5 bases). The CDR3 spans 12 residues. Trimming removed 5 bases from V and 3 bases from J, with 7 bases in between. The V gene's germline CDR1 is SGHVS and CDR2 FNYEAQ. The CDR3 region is CASSLGEETQYF. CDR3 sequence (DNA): TGTGCCAGCAGCCTAGGGGAAGAGACCCAGTACTTC. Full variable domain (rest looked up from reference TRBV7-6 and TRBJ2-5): GAGVSQSPRYKVTKRGQDVALRCDPISGHVSLYWYRQALGQGPEFLTYFNYEAQQDKSGLPNDRFSAERPEGSISTLTIQRTEQRDSAMYRCASSLGEETQYFGPGTRLLVL.

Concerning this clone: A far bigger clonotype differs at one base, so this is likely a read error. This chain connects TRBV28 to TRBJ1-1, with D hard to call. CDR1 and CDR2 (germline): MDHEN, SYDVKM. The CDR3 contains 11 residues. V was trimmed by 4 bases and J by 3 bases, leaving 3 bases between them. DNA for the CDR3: TGTGCCAGCAGTTCATACACTGAAGCTTTCTTT. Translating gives CASSSYTEAFF.

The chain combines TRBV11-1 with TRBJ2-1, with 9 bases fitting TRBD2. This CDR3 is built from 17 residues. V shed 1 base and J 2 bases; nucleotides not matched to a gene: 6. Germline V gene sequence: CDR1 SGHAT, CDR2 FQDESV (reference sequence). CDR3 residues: CASSLGSGSPTYNEQFF. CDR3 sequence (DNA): TGTGCCAGCAGCTTAGGTAGCGGGAGCCCCACCTACAATGAGCAGTTCTTC.

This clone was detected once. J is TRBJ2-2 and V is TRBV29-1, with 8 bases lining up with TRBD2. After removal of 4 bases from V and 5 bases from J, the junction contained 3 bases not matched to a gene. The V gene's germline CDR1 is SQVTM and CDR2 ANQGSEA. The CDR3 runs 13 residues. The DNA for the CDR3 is TGCAGCGTTGGGGCTAGCGGGACCGGGGAGCTGTTTTTT. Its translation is CSVGASGTGELFF.

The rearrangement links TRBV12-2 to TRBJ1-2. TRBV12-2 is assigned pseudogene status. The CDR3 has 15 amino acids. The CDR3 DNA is TGTGCAAGTCGCTTAGAGGTGGTGGGAGTGAATGGCTACACCTTC. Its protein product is CASRLEVVGVNGYTF.

CDR3 protein: CASRSQGASADTQYF. CDR3 DNA: TGTGCCAGCAGAAGTCAGGGGGCAAGTGCAGATACGCAGTATTTT. The chain uses TRBV7-9 and TRBJ2-3, with 8 bases lining up with TRBD1. V was clipped by 6 bases and J by 4 bases; unmatched bases: 9. Germline CDR1 and CDR2: SEHNR and FQNEAQ (reference sequence). This CDR3 is built from 15 residues.

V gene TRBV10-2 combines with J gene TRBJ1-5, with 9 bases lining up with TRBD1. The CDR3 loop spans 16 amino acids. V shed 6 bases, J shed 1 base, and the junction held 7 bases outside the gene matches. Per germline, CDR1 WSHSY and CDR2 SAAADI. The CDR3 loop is CASSTGGAGSNQPQHF. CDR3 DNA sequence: TGCGCCAGCAGCACAGGGGGCGCGGGGAGCAATCAGCCCCAGCATTTT.

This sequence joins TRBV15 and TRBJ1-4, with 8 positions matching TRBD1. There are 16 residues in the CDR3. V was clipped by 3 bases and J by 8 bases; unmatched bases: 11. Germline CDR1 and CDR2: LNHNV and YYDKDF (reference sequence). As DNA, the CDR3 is TGTGCCACCAGCAGCGACCGGACAGGGAATAGAGAAAAACTGTTTTTT. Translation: CATSSDRTGNREKLFF.

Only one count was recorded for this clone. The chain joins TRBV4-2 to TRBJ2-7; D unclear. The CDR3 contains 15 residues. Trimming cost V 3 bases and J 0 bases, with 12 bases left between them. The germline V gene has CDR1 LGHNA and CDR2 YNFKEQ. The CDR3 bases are TGTGCCAGCAGCCACAGCACCCGTAGCTCCTACGAGCAGTACTTC. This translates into CASSHSTRSSYEQYF.

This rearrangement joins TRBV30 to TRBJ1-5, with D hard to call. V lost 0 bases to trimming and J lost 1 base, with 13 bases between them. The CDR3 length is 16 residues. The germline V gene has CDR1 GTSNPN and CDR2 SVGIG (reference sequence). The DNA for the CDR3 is TGTGCCTGGAGTGTCAAGGGAAGTTACAGCAATCAGCCCCAGCATTTT. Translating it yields CAWSVKGSYSNQPQHF.

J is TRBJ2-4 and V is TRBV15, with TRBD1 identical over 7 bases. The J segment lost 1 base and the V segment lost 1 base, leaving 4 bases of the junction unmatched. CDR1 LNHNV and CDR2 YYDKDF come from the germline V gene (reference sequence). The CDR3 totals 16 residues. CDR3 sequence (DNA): TGTGCCACCAGCAGAGGACAGGGTCCGGCCAAAAACATTCAGTACTTC. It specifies CATSRGQGPAKNIQYF.

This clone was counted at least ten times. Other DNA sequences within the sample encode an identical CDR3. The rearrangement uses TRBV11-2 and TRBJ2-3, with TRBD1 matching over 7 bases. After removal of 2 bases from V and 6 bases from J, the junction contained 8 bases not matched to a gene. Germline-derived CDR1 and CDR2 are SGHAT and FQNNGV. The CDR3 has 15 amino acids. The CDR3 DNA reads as TGTGCCAGCAGCTTAAGACAGGGTTGGTGGGATACGCAGTATTTT. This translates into CASSLRQGWWDTQYF.

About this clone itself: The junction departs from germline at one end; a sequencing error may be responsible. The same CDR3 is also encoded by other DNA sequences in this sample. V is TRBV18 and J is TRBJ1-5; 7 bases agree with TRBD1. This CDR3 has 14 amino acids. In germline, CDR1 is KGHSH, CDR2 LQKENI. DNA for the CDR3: TGTGCCAGCTCGCCACAGGGGTTCGGTCAGCCCCAGCATTTT. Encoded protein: CASSPQGFGQPQHF.

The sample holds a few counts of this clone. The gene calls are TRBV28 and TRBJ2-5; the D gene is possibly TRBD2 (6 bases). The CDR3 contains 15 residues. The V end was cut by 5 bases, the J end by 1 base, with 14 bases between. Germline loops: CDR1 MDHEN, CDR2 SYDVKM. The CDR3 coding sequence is TGTGCCAGCAGTCGCCCAGGGACTTCCCAAGAGACCCAGTACTTC. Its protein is CASSRPGTSQETQYF.

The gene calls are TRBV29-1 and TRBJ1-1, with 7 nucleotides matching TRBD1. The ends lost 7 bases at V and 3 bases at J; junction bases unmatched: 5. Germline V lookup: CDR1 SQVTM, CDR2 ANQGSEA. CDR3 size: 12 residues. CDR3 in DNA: TGCAGCGCCTACGACAGGGACACTGAAGCTTTCTTT. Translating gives CSAYDRDTEAFF.

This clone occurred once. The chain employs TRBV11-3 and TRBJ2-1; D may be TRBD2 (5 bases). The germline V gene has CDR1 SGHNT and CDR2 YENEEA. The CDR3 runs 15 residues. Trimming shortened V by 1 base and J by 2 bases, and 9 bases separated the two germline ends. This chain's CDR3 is CASSLGRNTYNEQFF. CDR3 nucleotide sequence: TGTGCCAGCAGCTTAGGGAGGAACACCTACAATGAGCAGTTCTTC.

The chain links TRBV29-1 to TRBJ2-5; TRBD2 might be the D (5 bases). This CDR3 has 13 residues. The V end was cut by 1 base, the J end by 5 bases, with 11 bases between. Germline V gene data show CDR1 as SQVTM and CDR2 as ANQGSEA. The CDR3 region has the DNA TGCAGCGTTGAAGTGGGAGCTAGGGAGACCCAGTACTTC. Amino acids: CSVEVGARETQYF.

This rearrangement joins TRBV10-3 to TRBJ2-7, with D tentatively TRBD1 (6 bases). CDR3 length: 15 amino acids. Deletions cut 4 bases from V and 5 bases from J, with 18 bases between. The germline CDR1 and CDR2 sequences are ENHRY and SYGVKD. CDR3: CAISGMRAGADEQYF. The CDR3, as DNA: TGTGCCATCAGTGGGATGAGGGCAGGGGCCGACGAGCAGTACTTC.

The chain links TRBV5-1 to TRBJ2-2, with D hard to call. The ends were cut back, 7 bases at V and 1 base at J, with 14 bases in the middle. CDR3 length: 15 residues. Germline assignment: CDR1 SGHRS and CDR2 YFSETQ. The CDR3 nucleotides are TGCGCCAGCCGACAACTCCGCGTGAACACCGGGGAGCTGTTTTTT. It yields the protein CASRQLRVNTGELFF.

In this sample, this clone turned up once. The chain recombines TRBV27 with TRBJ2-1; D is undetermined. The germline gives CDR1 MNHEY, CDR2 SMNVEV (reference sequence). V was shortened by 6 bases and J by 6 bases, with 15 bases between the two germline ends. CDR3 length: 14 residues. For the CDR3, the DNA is TGTGCCAGCAGAGACCGTCCGAATGTCAATGAGCAGTTCTTC. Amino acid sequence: CASRDRPNVNEQFF.

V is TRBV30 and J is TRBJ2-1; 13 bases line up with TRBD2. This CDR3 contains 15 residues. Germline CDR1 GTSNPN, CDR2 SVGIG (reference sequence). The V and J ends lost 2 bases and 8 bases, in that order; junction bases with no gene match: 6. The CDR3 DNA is TGTGCCTGGAGTAAAGGACTAGCGGGAGTCGATGAGCAGTTCTTC. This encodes CAWSKGLAGVDEQFF.

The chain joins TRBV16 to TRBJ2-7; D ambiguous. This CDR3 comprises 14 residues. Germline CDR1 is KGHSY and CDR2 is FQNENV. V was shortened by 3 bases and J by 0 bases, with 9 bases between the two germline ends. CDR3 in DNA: TGTGCCAGCAGCCATCCCATGAGCTCCTACGAGCAGTACTTC. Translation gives CASSHPMSSYEQYF.